This TCR beta chain appears in the sequencing data of a study of identical twins. Trimming took 0 bases from V and 7 from J, leaving 9 bases between them. The CDR3 runs 13 residues. Germline CDR1 and CDR2: MNHNS and SASEGT. This clonotype has more than one count but fewer than ten. Template switching (which added a universal primer site) was used, and cDNA carried unique molecular identifiers. TCRdb fed the 5' RACE reads into MiXCR, producing one record per CDR3 protein. Of about 570,000 distinct CDR3 sequences listed, more than 9% were seen once; the top ten hold roughly 3%. The sample was also reused in another study, on yellow fever vaccine responses in identical twins.

The TCR was taken from a woman aged 18-35 years in good health. The V call is TRBV6-1, the J call TRBJ1-1; D is undetermined. The material sequenced was PBMCs. The CDR3 DNA reads as TGTGCCAGCAGTGAAGCGAGAAGGCGTGAAGCTTTCTTT. It codes for CASSEARRREAFF.